This T cell receptor (beta chain) is drawn from a study of neurological immune-mediated disorders. The study, taken as a whole, reports: Multiple sclerosis, the disease with the least TCR clonal expansion, fell below healthy controls, whereas HTLV-1-associated myelopathy showed the most.

This clonotype came up many times. The target antigen is unknown. The unsorted libraries originated from 2 million PBMCs kept at -80 C. 5'RACE with 10-nucleotide random UMIs produced the cDNA. A single record per CDR3 protein comes from TCRdb applying MiXCR to the 5' RACE reads. The sample consists of about 120,000 distinct CDR3 sequences, 3.2% of them appearing once. Looked up from germline, CDR1 is SGHTA and CDR2 is FQGNSA. V shed 5 bases, J shed 11 bases, and the junction held 12 bases outside the gene matches. The CDR3 length is 14 residues. The sequence derives from a woman aged 25 to 45 with multiple sclerosis. The chain is built from TRBV7-2 and TRBJ1-1; 9 bases are a match to TRBD1. The sequencing sample was made of PBMCs. The DNA for the CDR3 is TGTGCCAGCAGCCCCTACCGGGACAGGGTTGATGCTTTCTTT. This sequence encodes CASSPYRDRVDAFF.